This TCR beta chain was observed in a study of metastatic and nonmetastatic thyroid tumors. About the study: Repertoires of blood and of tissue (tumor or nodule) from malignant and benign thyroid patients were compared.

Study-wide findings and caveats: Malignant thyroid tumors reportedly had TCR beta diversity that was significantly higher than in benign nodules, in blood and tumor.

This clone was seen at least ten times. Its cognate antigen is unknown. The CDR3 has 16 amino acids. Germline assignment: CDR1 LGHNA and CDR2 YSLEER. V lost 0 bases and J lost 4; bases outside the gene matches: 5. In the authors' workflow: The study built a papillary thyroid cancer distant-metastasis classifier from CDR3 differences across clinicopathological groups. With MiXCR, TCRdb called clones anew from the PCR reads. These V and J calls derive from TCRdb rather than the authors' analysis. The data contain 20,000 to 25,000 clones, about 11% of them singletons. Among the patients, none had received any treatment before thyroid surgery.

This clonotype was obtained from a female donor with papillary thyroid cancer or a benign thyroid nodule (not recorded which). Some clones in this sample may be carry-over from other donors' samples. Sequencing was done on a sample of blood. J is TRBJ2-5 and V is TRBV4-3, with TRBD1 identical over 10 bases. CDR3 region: CASSQDVGTGAETQYF. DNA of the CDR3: TGCGCCAGCAGCCAAGATGTAGGGACAGGGGCAGAGACCCAGTACTTC.